This T cell receptor beta chain was observed in a study of PD-L1 blockade in urothelial cancer. Study summary: The authors examined blood 3 weeks (second dose) and 6 weeks after treatment start. Study conclusions and caveats: When measured at 3 weeks, tumor-associated blood clones expanded more in durable-benefit patients. In blood sampled pretreatment, TCR clonality below the median predicted better survival.

Documented time point: peripheral blood 6 weeks after treatment start. Synthetic TCR analog templates were spiked into all PCRs individually. The data were produced by immunoSEQ multiplex PCR, yet TCRdb's version contains in-frame clones alone and is incomplete. The table records 95,000 to 150,000 clones, more than 70% of them present only once. Germline V gene data show CDR1 as SGHNT and CDR2 as YYREEE (reference sequence). The CDR3 spans 16 residues. V was clipped by 0 bases and J by 4 bases; unmatched bases: 5. A remark on this clone: The antigen is undetermined.

The starting material was PBMCs, obtained around atezolizumab (anti-PD-L1) treatment. This sequence was found in a man between 50 and 59 years old with urothelial cancer. This chain connects TRBV5-4 to TRBJ2-3, with 10 nucleotides matching TRBD1. In nucleotides, the CDR3 is TGTGCCAGCAGCTTGGGGGACAGGGGCGGTGCAGATACGCAGTATTTT. Protein sequence: CASSLGDRGGADTQYF.